Shown below are 6 T cell receptor beta chains from a single sample sequenced in a study of T cells in Graves' hyperthyroidism and ophthalmopathy. There were TCR beta CDR3 regions amplified from RNA transcripts. During a first-round RT-PCR of the TCR CDR3, the HTBI primer set was used. TCRdb re-called the multiplex PCR reads with MiXCR, one entry per CDR3 protein. The sample has about 59,000 distinct CDR3 sequences, 53% seen once. The sample comprised blood. All receptors come from a woman aged 60-70 years with Graves' ophthalmopathy.

The chain uses TRBV5-1 and TRBJ2-1; 11 bases are shared with TRBD2. Germline V gives CDR1 SGHRS, CDR2 YFSETQ. CDR3 length equals 17 residues. V gave up 3 bases and J gave up 6 bases; unmatched junction bases: 11. The CDR3 region is CASSYLWTSGLLNEQFF. In DNA, the CDR3 is TGCGCCAGCAGCTACCTCTGGACTAGCGGGCTCCTCAATGAGCAGTTCTTC.

This clonotype was counted ten times or more. The chain links TRBV14 to TRBJ1-2; 8 nucleotides agree with TRBD1. The V and J ends lost 4 bases and 3 bases, in that order; junction bases with no gene match: 7. Germline V gives CDR1 SGHDN, CDR2 FVKESK. This CDR3 has 15 amino acids. CDR3 region: CASSPRGRGDYGYTF. The CDR3 nucleotides are TGTGCCAGCAGCCCCAGGGGGCGCGGTGACTATGGCTACACCTTC.

This clonotype has a count of ten or more. The chain joins TRBV20-1 to TRBJ2-5; 12 bases are a match to TRBD2. V lost 6 bases and J lost 1; bases outside the gene matches: 3. Looked up from germline, CDR1 is DFQATT and CDR2 is SNEGSKA (reference sequence). This CDR3 has 14 residues. CDR3 coding DNA: TGCAGTGCCGAACTAGCGGGGGGCCAAGAGACCCAGTACTTC. Translated, it gives CSAELAGGQETQYF.

The V call is TRBV19, the J call TRBJ2-3; D might be TRBD1 (5 bases). This CDR3 comprises 15 residues. V was pared by 7 bases and J by 1 base, with 15 bases between. From germline, CDR1 is LNHDA and CDR2 SQIVND (reference sequence). Here the CDR3 DNA reads TGTGCCAGTATGGGTGGGGCTCTGGGCACAGATACGCAGTATTTT. It is translated as CASMGGALGTDTQYF.

This clonotype was seen repeatedly, ten times or more. The chain combines TRBV7-9 with TRBJ2-7; D not certain. There are 13 residues in the CDR3. Germline CDR1 reads SEHNR; CDR2 reads FQNEAQ (reference sequence). Trimming took off 5 bases at V and 5 bases at J, with 13 bases between the two ends. The chain's CDR3 is CASSTRPAHEQYF. Written as DNA, the CDR3 is TGTGCCAGCAGCACCAGACCCGCCCACGAGCAGTACTTC.

This clonotype was seen only once. The chain links TRBV19 to TRBJ1-1, with TRBD1 matching 9 bases. V gave up 8 bases and J gave up 5 bases; unmatched junction bases: 9. The CDR3 loop spans 14 amino acids. Germline V gene sequence: CDR1 LNHDA, CDR2 SQIVND (reference sequence). Here the CDR3 DNA reads TGTGCCAGTGGGGGACAGGGAAGATGGACTGAAGCTTTCTTT. Translation gives CASGGQGRWTEAFF.